This T cell receptor (beta chain) was observed in a study of blood T cells in healthy people across ages (dated by TCRdb to 2013 to 2016). Looking at the study overall: In model experiments, template switching captured roughly one uniquely barcoded TCR beta cDNA molecule for every two T cells. The study measured age-related changes in TCR beta repertoire diversity using deep sequencing normalized with unique cDNA molecular identifiers. The donors were divided into four age groups: young (average around 16 years), middle-aged (under 40), aged (about 60) and long-lived (roughly 88). To avoid experimental bias, donors of different ages were randomly spread across the sequencing lanes. Two additional independent replicas of 1 million unique cDNA reads from the same blood draw were analyzed for two donors (one aged 18 to 30 and one aged 80 or older). Study-wide conclusions, independent of this receptor: Compared with the aged group, the long-lived group had more naive CD4+ T cells, fewer expanded clones and increased TCR diversity, a pattern suggesting age selection. Total diversity estimates from one million sequenced T cells were considered lower bounds and underestimates. As age increased, observed TCR beta diversity per million T cells dropped in a roughly linear way, and a significant reduction was already evident by age around 41. The CMV infection status of donors was not known, potentially confounding age-related changes in expanded clonotypes. Bulk unsorted PBMC profiling prevented conclusive comparison of naive and antigen-experienced compartments. Observed TCR beta diversity correlated strongly with the percentage of naive T cells measured by flow cytometry.

As to this clonotype: Its antigen remains unidentified. No clone much larger than this one lies a single base away; base qualities are absent.

Libraries were prepared through 5' RACE. Sequencing took place on an Illumina HiSeq 2500. A second roughly 6 to 12 cycle PCR used a sample-barcoded 5' primer and a J-beta primer mix. Each TCR beta cDNA molecule received a unique molecular identifier from a template-switch 5' adaptor carrying 12 random nucleotides. Each sample yielded at least 3 million CDR3-containing paired-end reads. First-strand cDNA was synthesized from all RNA with the Mint cDNA synthesis kit, primed by a TRBC-specific oligonucleotide. Following uracil-DNA glycosylase treatment, all cDNA underwent a first 18-cycle PCR with the universal primers M1SS and BC2_uni_R. The authors' analysis ran thus. For normalization, 1 million high-quality reads were randomly selected from each sample, with every read carrying a distinct molecular identifier. Reads sharing molecular identifiers were discarded rather than binned into consensus sequences. MiTCR, with a Q25 quality threshold and the strictest error-elimination algorithm, was used for CDR3 identification, clonotype clustering and error correction. A nonparametric unseen species model with Euler transformation was used to estimate a lower bound on total TCR beta diversity. Through fastp at Q25 and MiXCR, TCRdb rebuilt clones from the public reads, retaining in-frame beta chains. Every distinct CDR3 protein forms one entry, paired with its most common genes and DNA. The V and J calls come from TCRdb's annotation, not from the publication. The sample table records about a million distinct CDR3 sequences; about 53% of these occur just once. The biggest ten clones account for around a fifth of the sample.

CDR1 is given as DFQATT and CDR2 as SNEGSKA, both from the germline V gene (reference sequence). From its cysteine to its phenylalanine, the CDR3 spans 13 amino acids. Here the CDR3 DNA is all that survives: 39 bases in frame from base 1. V loses 5 bases of germline sequence and J loses 8 bases, and the interval between the two ends is 13 bases. The approximately 41 donors, aged about 6 to 100 years, were systemically healthy Caucasian individuals from Russia. Approximately 9.3 milliliters of peripheral blood were drawn from each donor into EDTA-treated Vacutainer tubes. PBMCs were isolated by Ficoll-Paque density-gradient centrifugation, with at least 6 million obtained per sample. Total RNA was extracted from PBMCs with Trizol reagent, with at least 5 micrograms obtained per sample. For every donor, an aliquot of PBMCs went through flow cytometry to measure the percentages of naive CD45RAhigh/CD27high T cells.

The TCR was taken from a woman aged 60-75 years in good health. Sequencing used blood. The receptor chain draws on TRBV20-1 and TRBJ1-6; the D gene is possibly TRBD1, with 5 bases matching. The DNA sequence is as follows: TGCAGTGCTGGGGGGACCGCCGATTCACCCCTCCACTTT. Its amino acids are CSAGGTADSPLHF.